The source of this TCR beta chain is a study of T cell clonotyping in hematopoietic cell transplantation. Study-wide findings and caveats: Pathologically expanded recipient clonotypes increased progressively from day 30 to day 180 as diversity fell.

Of note for this clone: Antigen: not known.

Clones were read by immunoSEQ multiplex PCR, and TCRdb kept only the in-frame ones, dropping some. The sample lists about 3,100 clones; around 90% were seen once. Trimming left V 0 bases short and J 1 base short, with 4 bases between. Germline V lookup: CDR1 GTSNPN, CDR2 SVGIG (reference sequence). CDR3 size: 13 residues. This TCR was recovered from a male patient aged 55 to 69 who had an allogeneic stem cell transplant from a related donor, so the T cells may come from the graft donor. Some clones in this sample may be carry-over from other donors' samples. The sequenced sample was PBMCs, obtained at the time of graft-versus-host disease after allogeneic stem cell transplant. The rearrangement uses TRBV30 and TRBJ1-5, with D unresolved. This CDR3 reads CAWSVGSNQPQHF. DNA for the CDR3: TGTGCCTGGAGTGTAGGGAGCAATCAGCCCCAGCATTTT.